This TCR beta chain originates from a study of sequential checkpoint blockade in melanoma. By share, this clone ranks as medium-sized. The CDR3 length is 15 residues. CDR1 and CDR2 (germline): MDHEN, SYDVKM. Trimming removed 2 bases at V and 0 bases at J, with 10 bases between. The treatment: randomized to nivolumab then ipilimumab (arm A) or the reverse (arm B). Repertoires were generated with immunoSEQ multiplex PCR, while TCRdb's copy carries only in-frame clones and drops some. This sample has about 5,700 clones, with roughly 21% found just once. The chain couples TRBV28 to TRBJ1-1; D uncertain. The TCR was taken from a human donor with melanoma. This sample comprised tumor tissue (inferred from file names), obtained from a patient given nivolumab and ipilimumab in sequence. The CDR3, as DNA: TGTGCCAGCAGTTTAGATACAGTTCTGAACACTGAAGCTTTCTTT. Residues: CASSLDTVLNTEAFF.